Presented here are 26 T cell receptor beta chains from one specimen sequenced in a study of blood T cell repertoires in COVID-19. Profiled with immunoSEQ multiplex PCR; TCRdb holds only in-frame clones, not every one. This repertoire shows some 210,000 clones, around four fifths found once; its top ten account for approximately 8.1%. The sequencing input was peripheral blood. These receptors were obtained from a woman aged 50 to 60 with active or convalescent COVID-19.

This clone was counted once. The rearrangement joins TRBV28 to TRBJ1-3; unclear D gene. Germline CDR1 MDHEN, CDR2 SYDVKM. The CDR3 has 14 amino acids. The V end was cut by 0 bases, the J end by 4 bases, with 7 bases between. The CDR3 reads CASSLWAAGNTIYF. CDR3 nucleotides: TGTGCCAGCAGTTTATGGGCGGCGGGAAACACCATATATTTT.

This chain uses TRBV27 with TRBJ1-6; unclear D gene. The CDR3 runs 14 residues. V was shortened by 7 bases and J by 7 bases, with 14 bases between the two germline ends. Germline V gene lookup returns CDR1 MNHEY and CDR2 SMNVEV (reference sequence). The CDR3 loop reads CASKGRNFNSPLHF. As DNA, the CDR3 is TGTGCCAGCAAAGGGAGGAATTTCAATTCACCCCTCCACTTT.

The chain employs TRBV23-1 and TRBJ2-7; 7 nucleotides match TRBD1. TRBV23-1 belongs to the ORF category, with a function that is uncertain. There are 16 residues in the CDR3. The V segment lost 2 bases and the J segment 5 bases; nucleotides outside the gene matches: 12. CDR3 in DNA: TGCGCCAGCAGTCAACCCCCCGAGGACAGGAAGCACGAGCAGTACGTC. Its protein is CASSQPPEDRKHEQYV.

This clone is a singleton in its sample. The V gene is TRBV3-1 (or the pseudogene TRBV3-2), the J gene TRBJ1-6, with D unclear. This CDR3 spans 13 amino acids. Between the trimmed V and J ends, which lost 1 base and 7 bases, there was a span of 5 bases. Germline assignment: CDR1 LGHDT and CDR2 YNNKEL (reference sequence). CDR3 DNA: TGTGCCAGCAGCCAAGGGCTGAATTCACCCCTCCACTTT. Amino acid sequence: CASSQGLNSPLHF.

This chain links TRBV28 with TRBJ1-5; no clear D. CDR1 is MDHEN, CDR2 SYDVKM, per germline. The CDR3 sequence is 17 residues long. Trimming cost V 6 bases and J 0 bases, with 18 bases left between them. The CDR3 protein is CASSLILASGSNQPQHF. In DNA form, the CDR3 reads TGTGCCAGCAGCTTGATTCTAGCATCGGGTAGCAATCAGCCCCAGCATTTT.

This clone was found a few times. The DNA for the CDR3 is TGTGCCAGCAGTTTAGTTAGCGGGAGCGGAAACATTCAGTACTTC. The encoded protein is CASSLVSGSGNIQYF. The genes are TRBV28 and TRBJ2-4, with 9 bases that match TRBD2. The CDR3 length is 15 residues. J was trimmed by 6 bases and V by 2 bases; bases with no gene match: 5. Germline loops: CDR1 MDHEN, CDR2 SYDVKM.

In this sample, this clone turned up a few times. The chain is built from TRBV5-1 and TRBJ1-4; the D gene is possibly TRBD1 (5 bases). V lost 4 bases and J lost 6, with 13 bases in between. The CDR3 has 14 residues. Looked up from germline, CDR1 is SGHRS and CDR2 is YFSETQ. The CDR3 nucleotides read TGCGCCAGCAGCAGGGCCCCGGGGGATGAAAAACTGTTTTTT. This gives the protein CASSRAPGDEKLFF.

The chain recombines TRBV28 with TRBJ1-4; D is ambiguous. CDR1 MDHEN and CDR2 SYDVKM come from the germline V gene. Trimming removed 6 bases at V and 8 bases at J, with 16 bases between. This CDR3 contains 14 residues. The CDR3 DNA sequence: TGTGCCAGCAGCCAACCGGGGAAGACGGAAAAACTGTTTTTT. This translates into CASSQPGKTEKLFF.

The CDR3, as DNA: TGTGCCAGCAGCCAGGGCCTCTTTCAGCCCCAGCATTTT. Translated: CASSQGLFQPQHF. V usage is TRBV7-2 and J usage is TRBJ1-5, with D possibly TRBD1 on 5 matching bases. V was clipped by 5 bases and J by 6 bases, with 11 bases between them. The germline V gene has CDR1 SGHTA and CDR2 FQGNSA. The CDR3 totals 13 residues.

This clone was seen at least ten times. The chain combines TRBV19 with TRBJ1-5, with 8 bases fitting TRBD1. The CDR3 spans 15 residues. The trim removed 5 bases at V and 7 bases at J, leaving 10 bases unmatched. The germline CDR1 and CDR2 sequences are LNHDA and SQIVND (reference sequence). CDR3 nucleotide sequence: TGTGCCAGTAGTGTGGACAGGGCTCCTAGGCAGCCCCAGCATTTT. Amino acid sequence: CASSVDRAPRQPQHF.

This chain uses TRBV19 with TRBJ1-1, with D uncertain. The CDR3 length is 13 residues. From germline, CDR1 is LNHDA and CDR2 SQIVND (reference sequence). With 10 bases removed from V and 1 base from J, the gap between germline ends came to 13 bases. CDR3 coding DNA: TGTGCCACCTCCGGGGTTCCGAACACTGAAGCTTTCTTT. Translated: CATSGVPNTEAFF.

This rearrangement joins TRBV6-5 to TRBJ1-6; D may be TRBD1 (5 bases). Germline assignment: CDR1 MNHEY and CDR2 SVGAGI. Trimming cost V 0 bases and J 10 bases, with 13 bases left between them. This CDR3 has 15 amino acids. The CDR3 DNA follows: TGTGCCAGCAGTTACTCAGCAGGGTTGGAATCACCCCTCCACTTT. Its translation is CASSYSAGLESPLHF.

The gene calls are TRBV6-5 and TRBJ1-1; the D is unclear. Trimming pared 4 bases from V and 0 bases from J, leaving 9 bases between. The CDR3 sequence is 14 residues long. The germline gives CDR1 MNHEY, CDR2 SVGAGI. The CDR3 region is CASSSFYMNTEAFF. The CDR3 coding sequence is TGTGCCAGCAGTTCATTTTACATGAACACTGAAGCTTTCTTT.

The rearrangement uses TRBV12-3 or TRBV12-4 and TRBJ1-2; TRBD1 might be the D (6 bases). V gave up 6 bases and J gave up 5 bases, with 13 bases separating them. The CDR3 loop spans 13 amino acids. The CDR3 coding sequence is TGTGCCAGCAGGGCAATGACAGGTTATGGCTACACCTTC. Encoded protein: CASRAMTGYGYTF.

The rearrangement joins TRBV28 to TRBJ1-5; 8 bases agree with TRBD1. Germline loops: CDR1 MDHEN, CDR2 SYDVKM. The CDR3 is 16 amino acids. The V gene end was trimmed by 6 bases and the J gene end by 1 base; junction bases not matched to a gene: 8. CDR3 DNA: TGTGCCAGCAGATCACCCCGACAGGGGAGCAATCAGCCCCAGCATTTT. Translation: CASRSPRQGSNQPQHF.

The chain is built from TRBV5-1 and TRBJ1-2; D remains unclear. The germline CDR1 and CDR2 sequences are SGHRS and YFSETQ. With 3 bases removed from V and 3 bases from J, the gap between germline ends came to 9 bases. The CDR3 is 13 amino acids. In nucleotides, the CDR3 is TGCGCCAGCAGCTCGACAAGTTACTATGGCTACACCTTC. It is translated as CASSSTSYYGYTF.

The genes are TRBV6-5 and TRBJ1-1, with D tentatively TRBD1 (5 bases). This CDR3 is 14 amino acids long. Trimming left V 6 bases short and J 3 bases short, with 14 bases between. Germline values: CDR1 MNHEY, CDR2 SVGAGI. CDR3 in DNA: TGTGCCAGCAGCGACCAGGACACATACACTGAAGCTTTCTTT. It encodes CASSDQDTYTEAFF.

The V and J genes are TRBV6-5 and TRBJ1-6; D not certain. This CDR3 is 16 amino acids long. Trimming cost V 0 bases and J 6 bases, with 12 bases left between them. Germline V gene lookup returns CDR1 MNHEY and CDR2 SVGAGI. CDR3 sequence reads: CASSYSTEQPNSPLHF. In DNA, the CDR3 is TGTGCCAGCAGTTACTCGACGGAGCAACCTAATTCACCCCTCCACTTT.

The CDR3 DNA reads TGCAGCGTTTCAGACATTTTAAACTATGGCTACACCTTC. Protein: CSVSDILNYGYTF. The chain employs TRBV29-1 and TRBJ1-2; D unclear. There are 13 residues in the CDR3. Germline lookup yields CDR1 SQVTM and CDR2 ANQGSEA. Trimming pared 5 bases from V and 2 bases from J, leaving 12 bases between.

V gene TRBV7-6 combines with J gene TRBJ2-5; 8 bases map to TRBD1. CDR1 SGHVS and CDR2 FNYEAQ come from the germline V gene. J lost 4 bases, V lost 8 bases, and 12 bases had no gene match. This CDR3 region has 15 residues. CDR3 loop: CASSGDTGTGETQYF. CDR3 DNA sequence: TGTGCCAGCTCTGGGGATACCGGGACAGGAGAGACCCAGTACTTC.

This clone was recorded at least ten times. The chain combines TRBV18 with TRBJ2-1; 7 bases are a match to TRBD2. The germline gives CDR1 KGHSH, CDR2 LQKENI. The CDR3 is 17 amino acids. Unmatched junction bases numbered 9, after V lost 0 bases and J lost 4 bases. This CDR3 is CASSPPTSLRPYNEQFF. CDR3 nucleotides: TGTGCCAGCTCACCACCGACTAGCCTAAGGCCATACAATGAGCAGTTCTTC.

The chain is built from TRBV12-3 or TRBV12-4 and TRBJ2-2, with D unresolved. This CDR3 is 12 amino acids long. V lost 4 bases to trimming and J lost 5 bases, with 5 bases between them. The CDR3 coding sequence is TGTGCCAGCAGTTCCCGGACCGGGGAGCTGTTTTTT. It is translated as CASSSRTGELFF.

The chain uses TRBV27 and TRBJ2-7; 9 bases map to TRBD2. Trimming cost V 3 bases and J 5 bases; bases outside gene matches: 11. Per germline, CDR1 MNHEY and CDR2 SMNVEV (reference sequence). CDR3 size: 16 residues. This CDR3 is CASSLAPAGGYNEQYF. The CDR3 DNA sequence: TGTGCCAGCAGTTTGGCCCCTGCGGGAGGGTACAACGAGCAGTACTTC.

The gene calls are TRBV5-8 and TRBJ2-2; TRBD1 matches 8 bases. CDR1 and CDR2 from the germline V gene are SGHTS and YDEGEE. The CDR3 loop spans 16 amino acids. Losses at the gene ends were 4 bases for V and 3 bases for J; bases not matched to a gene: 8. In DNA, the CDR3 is TGTGCCAGCAGCCTCCAGGGGGCGCAGGACACCGGGGAGCTGTTTTTT. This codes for CASSLQGAQDTGELFF.

The CDR3 DNA follows: TGCGCCAGCAGACGTGATGTCGGGTCTGGAAACACCATATATTTT. This translates into CASRRDVGSGNTIYF. The chain employs TRBV5-1 and TRBJ1-3; no clear D gene. V shed 5 bases and J shed 1 base, with 13 bases lying between them. The CDR3 spans 15 residues. The germline V gene encodes CDR1 SGHRS and CDR2 YFSETQ.

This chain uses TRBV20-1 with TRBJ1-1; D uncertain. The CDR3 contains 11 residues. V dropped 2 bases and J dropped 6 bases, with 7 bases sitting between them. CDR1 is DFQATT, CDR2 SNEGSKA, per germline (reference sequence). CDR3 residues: CSARLIAEAFF. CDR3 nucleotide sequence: TGCAGTGCTAGACTTATAGCTGAAGCTTTCTTT.